The entry below describes one TCR beta chain. Its cognate antigen is unknown. This sample was included in a study of cytomegalovirus exposure and HLA in healthy donors. On the study more broadly: A prior analysis found 117 million unique TCR beta sequences from around 190 million T cells. Whole-study results and caveats: In a later analysis, 17,000 or so TCR beta sequences were associated with HLA alleles at 0.05 false discovery rate. It was assumed in the presence/absence analyses that sequencing depth was roughly uniform across donors.

PCR employed 60 Vbeta and 13 Jbeta primers. Data came from immunoSEQ multiplex PCR; TCRdb stores just in-frame clones and leaves some out. The sample carries about 190,000 clones, about three quarters recorded once. V was shortened by 6 bases and J by 1 base, with 16 bases between the two germline ends. The CDR3 has 15 residues. CDR1 and CDR2 (germline): LNHDA, SQIVND (reference sequence). The chain employs TRBV19 and TRBJ2-7; tentatively, D is TRBD1 (6 bases). This clonotype originated in a woman in her thirties in good health and CMV-seropositive. The sequenced material came from PBMCs. CDR3 bases: TGTGCCAGTAGCCAAAACCGACAGGTTTCCTACGAGCAGTACTTC. This codes for CASSQNRQVSYEQYF.